Here is one T cell receptor (beta chain) with its context. The antigen remains unidentified. The data were obtained in a study of OX40 agonist ivuxolimab in advanced cancers. Across the study: Dose-escalation cases comprised hepatocellular carcinoma, melanoma, renal cell or head and neck cancer.

This CDR3 comprises 13 residues. Per the germline V gene, CDR1 is LNHDA and CDR2 is SQIVND (reference sequence). V gave up 0 bases and J gave up 5 bases, with 5 bases separating them. Repertoires were generated with immunoSEQ multiplex PCR, while TCRdb's copy carries only in-frame clones and drops some. The sample records around 92,000 clones, roughly 93% being singletons. General study findings and limits: Circulating CD4+ and CD8+ T cells showed clonal expansion by week 6 at 0.1 to 3.0 mg/kg.

The rearrangement links TRBV19 to TRBJ1-5; D gene unclear. This receptor was taken from an adult with an advanced solid tumor such as melanoma, head and neck, liver or kidney cancer. Sequencing was performed on CD4+ or CD8+ T cells sorted from blood, taken in a trial of the OX40 agonist ivuxolimab. This chain's CDR3 is CASSIDGDQPQHF. The CDR3 bases are TGTGCCAGTAGTATAGACGGTGATCAGCCCCAGCATTTT.